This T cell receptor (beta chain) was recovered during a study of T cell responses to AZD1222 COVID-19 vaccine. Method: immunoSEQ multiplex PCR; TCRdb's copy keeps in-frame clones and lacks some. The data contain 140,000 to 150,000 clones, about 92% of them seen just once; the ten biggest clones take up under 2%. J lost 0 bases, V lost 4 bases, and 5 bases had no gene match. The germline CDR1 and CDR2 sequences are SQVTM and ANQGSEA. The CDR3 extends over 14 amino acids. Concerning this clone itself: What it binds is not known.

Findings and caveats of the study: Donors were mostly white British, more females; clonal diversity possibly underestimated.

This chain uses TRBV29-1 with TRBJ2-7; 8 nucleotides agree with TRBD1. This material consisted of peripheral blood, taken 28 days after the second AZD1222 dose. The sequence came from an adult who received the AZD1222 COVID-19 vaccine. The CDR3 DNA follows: TGCAGCGTTGGCTACACAGGGGGCTCCTACGAGCAGTACTTC. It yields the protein CSVGYTGGSYEQYF.